The 21 T cell receptor beta chains below come from one sample, sequenced in a study of blood T cell repertoires in COVID-19. Profiling relied on immunoSEQ multiplex PCR, and the TCRdb table lists in-frame clones only, not all of them. The sample consists of approximately 80,000 clones, 81% of them appearing once. What was sequenced was peripheral blood. These receptors were collected from a man older than 75 with acute or convalescent COVID-19.

This clone has a single count. The rearrangement uses TRBV3-1 (or the pseudogene TRBV3-2) and TRBJ2-5, with 7 bases that match TRBD2. The CDR3 length is 17 residues. The germline V gene has CDR1 LGHDT and CDR2 YNNKEL (reference sequence). Losses at the gene ends were 2 bases for V and 2 bases for J; bases not matched to a gene: 11. CDR3 nucleotide sequence: TGTGCCAGCAGCCAATTGGGGAGGGGCCGTTCTCAAGAGACCCAGTACTTC. Protein product: CASSQLGRGRSQETQYF.

The J gene is TRBJ2-5, the V gene TRBV18, with TRBD1 identical over 7 bases. This CDR3 is 15 amino acids long. Per germline, CDR1 KGHSH and CDR2 LQKENI. Trimming took 1 base from V and 2 from J; bases not matched to a gene: 4. CDR3 region: CASSPQTGPQETQYF. The CDR3 nucleotides are TGTGCCAGCTCACCACAGACAGGGCCGCAAGAGACCCAGTACTTC.

The V call is TRBV18, the J call TRBJ2-1; D is unclear. Per germline, CDR1 KGHSH and CDR2 LQKENI. Trimming pared 3 bases from V and 5 bases from J, leaving 11 bases between. The CDR3 is 14 amino acids. The CDR3 is CASSPRYSHNEQFF. The CDR3 nucleotides are TGTGCCAGCTCACCCCGGTATAGCCACAATGAGCAGTTCTTC.

This chain uses TRBV5-4 with TRBJ2-5, with 8 bases identical to TRBD2. V gave up 2 bases and J gave up 5 bases; unmatched junction bases: 5. Germline-derived CDR1 and CDR2 are SGHNT and YYREEE (reference sequence). The CDR3 is 14 residues long. The CDR3 DNA reads TGTGCCAGCAGCTTAGCTAGCGGGTATGAGACCCAGTACTTC. Its protein is CASSLASGYETQYF.

The chain carries TRBV6-2 or TRBV6-3 and TRBJ2-3; 8 bases align to TRBD1. The CDR3 is 15 residues long. Germline lookup yields CDR1 MNHEY and CDR2 SVGEGT. The junction had 6 bases not matched to a gene; V was cut back by 5 bases and J by 2 bases. CDR3 region: CASSPTGQVTDTQYF. CDR3 coding DNA: TGTGCCAGCAGTCCGACGGGACAGGTCACAGATACGCAGTATTTT.

This chain links TRBV30 with TRBJ1-3, with D unresolved. Germline V gives CDR1 GTSNPN, CDR2 SVGIG (reference sequence). The CDR3 is made up of 15 amino acids. The germline V and J ends were trimmed by 5 bases and 0 bases, with 14 bases remaining between them. The CDR3 DNA follows: TGTGCCTGGGCCCGGTCCCTCATCTCTGGAAACACCATATATTTT. Amino acids: CAWARSLISGNTIYF.

The CDR3 sequence: CAWSKRQDRDVGNTEAFF. In DNA form, the CDR3 reads TGTGCCTGGAGCAAACGACAGGACAGGGACGTTGGCAACACTGAAGCTTTCTTT. The chain recombines TRBV30 with TRBJ1-1; 8 nucleotides match TRBD1. The V and J ends lost 3 bases and 2 bases, in that order; junction bases with no gene match: 17. This CDR3 contains 18 residues. Germline V gives CDR1 GTSNPN, CDR2 SVGIG (reference sequence).

The chain joins TRBV10-3 to TRBJ2-1, with 10 bases matching TRBD2. The CDR3 covers 15 residues. The junction had 5 bases not matched to a gene; V was cut back by 5 bases and J by 4 bases. From germline, CDR1 is ENHRY and CDR2 SYGVKD. CDR3 loop: CAISPGTSVYNEQFF. The CDR3 DNA reads TGTGCCATCAGTCCCGGGACTAGCGTTTACAATGAGCAGTTCTTC.

This clone has more than one count but fewer than ten. The chain carries TRBV2 and TRBJ1-2; maybe TRBD1 (6 bases). Germline loops: CDR1 SNHLY, CDR2 FYNNEI. Trimming left V 6 bases short and J 6 bases short, with 14 bases between. The CDR3 sequence is 13 residues long. The CDR3: CASRDSGMNGYTF. The DNA of the CDR3 is TGTGCCAGCAGGGACAGTGGAATGAATGGCTACACCTTC.

DNA for the CDR3: TGTGCCAGCAGTGCGGTCACGGTGGAGGACGAGCAGTACTTC. This codes for CASSAVTVEDEQYF. The V and J genes are TRBV2 and TRBJ2-7, with D perhaps matching TRBD2 (5 bases). The V and J ends lost 4 bases and 5 bases respectively, with 15 bases between them. Germline loops: CDR1 SNHLY, CDR2 FYNNEI. The CDR3 is 14 residues long. Full variable domain (missing parts from reference TRBV2 and TRBJ2-7): EPEVTQTPSHQVTQMGQEVILRCVPISNHLYFYWYRQILGQKVEFLVSFYNNEISEKSEIFDDQFSVERPDGSNFTLKIRSTKLEDSAMYFCASSAVTVEDEQYFGPGTRLTVT.

This chain uses TRBV29-1 with TRBJ1-5; D unresolved. CDR1 is SQVTM and CDR2 is ANQGSEA in the germline V gene. The CDR3 is made up of 13 amino acids. V was shortened by 4 bases and J by 7 bases, with 14 bases between the two germline ends. As DNA, the CDR3 is TGCAGCGTTGTCTTTGCCGGGGAGCAGCCCCAGCATTTT. Protein product: CSVVFAGEQPQHF.

This clone was observed a handful of times. As DNA, the CDR3 is TGTGCCAGCAGTCGGACAGAAAATGAGCAGTTCTTC. This translates into CASSRTENEQFF. The genes are TRBV6-2 or TRBV6-3 and TRBJ2-1; TRBD1 is a possible D gene (6 bases). Germline CDR1 is MNHEY and CDR2 is SVGEGT. The CDR3 contains 12 residues. V was cut by 5 bases and J by 7 bases, with 9 bases left in between.

This chain connects TRBV10-3 to TRBJ1-1, with D possibly matching TRBD1 (5 bases). With 4 bases removed from V and 6 bases from J, the gap between germline ends came to 15 bases. The CDR3 covers 14 residues. From germline, CDR1 is ENHRY and CDR2 SYGVKD. The CDR3 nucleotides are TGTGCCATCAGTGCTACCGGGGGAGGGGCTGAAGCTTTCTTT. Translating it yields CAISATGGGAEAFF.

V and J are TRBV28 and TRBJ2-1; a weak D match, TRBD1 (6 bases). Germline assignment: CDR1 MDHEN and CDR2 SYDVKM. Between the trimmed V and J ends, which lost 7 bases and 3 bases, there was a span of 22 bases. This CDR3 spans 17 amino acids. CDR3 sequence reads: CASKIPGQGSFYNEQFF. The DNA for the CDR3 is TGTGCCAGCAAAATCCCGGGACAAGGAAGTTTCTACAATGAGCAGTTCTTC. Based on the CDR3 plus reference TRBV28 and TRBJ2-1, the full variable domain is DVKVTQSSRYLVKRTGEKVFLECVQDMDHENMFWYRQDPGLGLRLIYFSYDVKMKEKGDIPEGYSVSREKKERFSLILESASTNQTSMYLCASKIPGQGSFYNEQFFGPGTRLTVL.

V usage is TRBV19 and J usage is TRBJ1-6; a possible D gene is TRBD1 (5 bases). The germline gives CDR1 LNHDA, CDR2 SQIVND (reference sequence). CDR3 length equals 14 residues. V shed 4 bases and J shed 5 bases, with 9 bases lying between them. This CDR3 reads CASSTQGDNSPLHF. The CDR3 DNA sequence: TGTGCCAGTAGTACTCAGGGTGATAATTCACCCCTCCACTTT. Combining the CDR3 with reference TRBV19 and TRBJ1-6 gives the whole variable domain DGGITQSPKYLFRKEGQNVTLSCEQNLNHDAMYWYRQDPGQGLRLIYYSQIVNDFQKGDIAEGYSVSREKKESFPLTVTSAQKNPTAFYLCASSTQGDNSPLHFGNGTRLTVT.

This clone showed up just a few times. A junction boundary mismatches the germline segment, possibly from a read error. The rearrangement joins TRBV11-2 to TRBJ1-3; maybe TRBD1 (5 bases). In germline, CDR1 is SGHAT, CDR2 FQNNGV. There are 15 residues in the CDR3. The CDR3 reads CASSLEDSSGNTIYF. Here the CDR3 DNA reads TGTGCCAGCAGCCTAGAAGACAGCTCTGGAAACACCATATATTTT.

This clone appeared a single time. The V gene is TRBV7-3, the J gene TRBJ1-3; D is perhaps TRBD1 (6 bases). Germline V gene lookup returns CDR1 SGHTA and CDR2 FQGTGA. V was cut by 5 bases and J by 0 bases, with 14 bases left in between. The CDR3 runs to 16 residues. The DNA for the CDR3 is TGTGCCAGCAGCCCACAGGGCGGAGGCTCTGGAAACACCATATATTTT. Its translation is CASSPQGGGSGNTIYF.

This clone occurred once. The J gene is TRBJ2-5, the V gene TRBV6-4; weak D call: TRBD2 (6 bases). V was shortened by 0 bases and J by 5 bases, with 13 bases between the two germline ends. This CDR3 contains 15 residues. Per the germline V gene, CDR1 is MRHNA and CDR2 is SNTAGT. The CDR3 nucleotides read TGTGCCAGCAGTGACTCTGGGGGGAGTGGTGAGACCCAGTACTTC. Protein: CASSDSGGSGETQYF.

The V and J genes are TRBV27 and TRBJ1-6; D is ambiguous. Looked up from germline, CDR1 is MNHEY and CDR2 is SMNVEV (reference sequence). Trimming cost V 2 bases and J 6 bases, with 8 bases left between them. The CDR3 runs 14 residues. CDR3 nucleotides: TGTGCCAGCAGTTTAGAACACCTTAATTCACCCCTCCACTTT. Its translation is CASSLEHLNSPLHF.

As DNA, the CDR3 is TGTGCCAGCAGTAATTCCAGAAATGAAAAACTGTTTTTT. It translates to CASSNSRNEKLFF. The chain combines TRBV25-1 with TRBJ1-4; D is unresolved. V was pared by 5 bases and J by 5 bases, with 9 bases between. The CDR3 length is 13 residues. The germline V gene encodes CDR1 MGHDK and CDR2 SYGVNS.

The J gene is TRBJ2-3, the V gene TRBV9, with TRBD1 matching 12 bases. The V and J ends lost 4 bases and 2 bases, in that order; junction bases with no gene match: 2. The V gene's germline CDR1 is SGDLS and CDR2 YYNGEE. The CDR3 spans 15 residues. CDR3 nucleotides: TGTGCCAGCAGCCCGGGACAGGGGGCCACAGATACGCAGTATTTT. The encoded protein is CASSPGQGATDTQYF.